Each of the 25 T cell receptor beta chains below was sequenced from the same sample in a study of blood T cell repertoires in COVID-19. Profiling relied on immunoSEQ multiplex PCR, and the TCRdb table lists in-frame clones only, not all of them. The sample has tens of thousands of clones, around 83% seen once; the top ten hold 40% to 45%. Sequencing was performed on peripheral blood. The receptors were gathered from an elderly man with acute or convalescent COVID-19.

The rearrangement links TRBV9 to TRBJ2-5; 9 positions match TRBD2. From germline, CDR1 is SGDLS and CDR2 YYNGEE. Trimming removed 0 bases from V and 4 bases from J; junction bases left unmatched: 10. This CDR3 comprises 17 residues. The CDR3 spells CASSVASGGRAPETQYF. Written as DNA, the CDR3 is TGTGCCAGCAGCGTAGCTTCGGGCGGGAGGGCTCCAGAGACCCAGTACTTC.

This chain connects TRBV5-1 to TRBJ2-1; 7 nucleotides line up with TRBD2. Trimming cost V 3 bases and J 5 bases; bases outside gene matches: 5. Looked up from germline, CDR1 is SGHRS and CDR2 is YFSETQ. The CDR3 is 14 residues long. The CDR3 nucleotides read TGCGCCAGCAGCTCTGCGACTAGCCACAATGAGCAGTTCTTC. This translates into CASSSATSHNEQFF.

The chain couples TRBV7-2 to TRBJ2-3; no firm D call. Trimming took 5 bases from V and 2 from J, leaving 5 bases between them. The CDR3 contains 12 residues. Looked up from germline, CDR1 is SGHTA and CDR2 is FQGNSA. The CDR3 nucleotides are TGTGCCAGCAGCCCGTTCACAGATACGCAGTATTTT. Translated: CASSPFTDTQYF.

This clone was observed a few times. This CDR3 is CASRQGASYEQYF. The CDR3 region has the DNA TGTGCCAGCCGACAGGGGGCGTCCTACGAGCAGTACTTC. The rearrangement uses TRBV27 and TRBJ2-7; 10 nucleotides agree with TRBD1. The CDR3 is 13 amino acids. Per germline, CDR1 MNHEY and CDR2 SMNVEV (reference sequence). V dropped 8 bases and J dropped 1; count of bases not matched to a gene: 2.

The chain combines TRBV7-2 with TRBJ2-2, with 13 nucleotides matching TRBD2. CDR3 length equals 19 residues. Germline V gene lookup returns CDR1 SGHTA and CDR2 FQGNSA. Germline trimming cut 3 bases from V and 1 base from J; bases unmatched to any gene: 8. DNA of the CDR3: TGTGCCAGCAGCTTCGCACTGACTAGCGGGGGGCAGAACACCGGGGAGCTGTTTTTT. Translating it yields CASSFALTSGGQNTGELFF.

The chain has TRBV28 and TRBJ1-5; 9 nucleotides align to TRBD1. CDR1 and CDR2 (germline): MDHEN, SYDVKM. CDR3 length: 16 residues. J was trimmed by 6 bases and V by 7 bases; bases with no gene match: 13. The CDR3 sequence: CASTQHGTGSSQPQHF. The CDR3 coding sequence is TGTGCCAGCACCCAACATGGGACAGGGTCCAGTCAGCCCCAGCATTTT. The full variable domain, its missing parts supplied by reference TRBV28 and TRBJ1-5, is DVKVTQSSRYLVKRTGEKVFLECVQDMDHENMFWYRQDPGLGLRLIYFSYDVKMKEKGDIPEGYSVSREKKERFSLILESASTNQTSMYLCASTQHGTGSSQPQHFGDGTRLSIL.

The chain carries TRBV12-3 or TRBV12-4 and TRBJ1-2, with a possible D match to TRBD1 (6 bases). The CDR3 consists of 13 residues. The ends were cut back, 5 bases at V and 9 bases at J, with 16 bases in the middle. CDR3 residues: CASSQTGQGSYTF. The CDR3, as DNA: TGTGCCAGCAGTCAGACAGGCCAGGGGAGCTACACCTTC.

The V and J genes are TRBV5-1 and TRBJ2-3, with TRBD1 matching 7 bases. V dropped 3 bases and J dropped 4; count of bases not matched to a gene: 5. The CDR3 has 14 residues. In germline, CDR1 is SGHRS, CDR2 YFSETQ. CDR3 region: CASSWDSPADTQYF. As DNA, the CDR3 is TGCGCCAGCAGCTGGGACAGCCCTGCAGATACGCAGTATTTT.

The chain recombines TRBV6-4 with TRBJ2-7; TRBD1 might be the D (5 bases). The CDR3 runs 18 residues. CDR1 and CDR2 from the germline V gene are MRHNA and SNTAGT. The germline V and J ends were trimmed by 2 bases and 0 bases, with 20 bases remaining between them. CDR3 DNA sequence: TGTGCCAGCAGTGACCACCCGGCCGACAGACGAAGCTCCTACGAGCAGTACTTC. Translation gives CASSDHPADRRSSYEQYF.

The chain uses TRBV14 and TRBJ2-7; the match to TRBD1 covers 8 bases. J lost 3 bases, V lost 4 bases, and 14 bases had no gene match. CDR3 length: 17 amino acids. Germline-derived CDR1 and CDR2 are SGHDN and FVKESK. The CDR3 region has the DNA TGTGCCAGCAGCCGGGAAGGAGGCAGGGGGCCGTACTACGAGCAGTACTTC. Its translation is CASSREGGRGPYYEQYF.

The chain carries TRBV4-1 and TRBJ1-2; possibly TRBD1 for D (6 bases). Trimming cost V 1 base and J 3 bases, with 9 bases left between them. CDR1 is MGHRA and CDR2 is YSYEKL in the germline V gene. The CDR3 loop spans 14 amino acids. CDR3 DNA: TGCGCCAGCAGCCAAGCGCCAGGGGACTATGGCTACACCTTC. Protein: CASSQAPGDYGYTF.

V usage is TRBV15 and J usage is TRBJ1-4; possible D gene TRBD1, 6 bases. The germline gives CDR1 LNHNV, CDR2 YYDKDF (reference sequence). This CDR3 spans 15 amino acids. V shed 1 base and J shed 11 bases, with 17 bases lying between them. CDR3 amino acids: CATSRAQGIGQKLFF. Written as DNA, the CDR3 is TGTGCCACCAGCAGAGCACAGGGAATAGGGCAGAAACTGTTTTTT.

This chain connects TRBV19 to TRBJ1-1; TRBD1 might be the D (6 bases). The V gene's germline CDR1 is LNHDA and CDR2 SQIVND (reference sequence). This CDR3 is 15 amino acids long. Trimming pared 4 bases from V and 5 bases from J, leaving 17 bases between. The CDR3 nucleotides read TGTGCCAGTAGTAAAGGGACACTTGAAGGGACTGAAGCTTTCTTT. As protein: CASSKGTLEGTEAFF.

The V call is TRBV2, the J call TRBJ2-7; TRBD1 aligns across 7 bases. This CDR3 contains 14 residues. The ends lost 0 bases at V and 7 bases at J; junction bases unmatched: 6. Per germline, CDR1 SNHLY and CDR2 FYNNEI. CDR3 region: CASSEAVDRREQYF. The CDR3 DNA reads TGTGCCAGCAGTGAAGCGGTGGACAGGCGAGAGCAGTACTTC. The variable domain in full, completed from reference TRBV2 and TRBJ2-7, reads EPEVTQTPSHQVTQMGQEVILRCVPISNHLYFYWYRQILGQKVEFLVSFYNNEISEKSEIFDDQFSVERPDGSNFTLKIRSTKLEDSAMYFCASSEAVDRREQYFGPGTRLTVT.

The chain links TRBV24-1 to TRBJ2-3; 10 nucleotides align to TRBD1. CDR3 length equals 18 residues. CDR1 is KGHDR, CDR2 SFDVKD, per germline. Trimming removed 3 bases from V and 7 bases from J; junction bases left unmatched: 15. The CDR3 loop is CATSDPMYPGQGRNTQYF. CDR3 DNA: TGTGCCACCAGTGATCCCATGTATCCGGGACAGGGGAGAAATACGCAGTATTTT.

This chain connects TRBV3-1 (or the pseudogene TRBV3-2) to TRBJ2-2; possible D gene TRBD2, 5 bases. The germline CDR1 and CDR2 sequences are LGHDT and YNNKEL (reference sequence). The V end lost 1 base, the J end lost 1 base, and 7 bases lay between the germline ends. This CDR3 has 15 residues. In DNA, the CDR3 is TGTGCCAGCAGCCAAGCGGGGTGGAACACCGGGGAGCTGTTTTTT. Its translation is CASSQAGWNTGELFF.

V is TRBV27 and J is TRBJ2-7; 8 positions match TRBD1. The CDR3 length is 14 residues. V was pared by 6 bases and J by 5 bases, with 9 bases of the junction left unmatched. The germline V gene encodes CDR1 MNHEY and CDR2 SMNVEV (reference sequence). CDR3 bases: TGTGCCAGCAGCTCGACAGGGGTCAAAAACGAGCAGTACTTC. As protein: CASSSTGVKNEQYF.

The chain is built from TRBV19 and TRBJ2-5; D possibly corresponds to TRBD1 (6 bases). V was trimmed by 2 bases and J by 4 bases, leaving 14 bases between them. The CDR3 length is 15 residues. Germline V gene data show CDR1 as LNHDA and CDR2 as SQIVND (reference sequence). The CDR3, as DNA: TGTGCCAGTAGTATACAGGGGCAGGGGAGAGAGACCCAGTACTTC. Protein sequence: CASSIQGQGRETQYF.

CDR3 sequence: CASSFVGQPQHF. DNA for the CDR3: TGTGCCAGCAGCTTCGTCGGTCAGCCCCAGCATTTT. The rearrangement links TRBV7-9 to TRBJ1-5; D gene unclear. The CDR3 contains 12 residues. V lost 3 bases and J lost 6, with 6 bases in between. Germline V gene lookup returns CDR1 SEHNR and CDR2 FQNEAQ (reference sequence).

This clone was counted a few times. The chain combines TRBV9 with TRBJ1-3; maybe TRBD1 (6 bases). The CDR3 has 16 residues. V lost 5 bases to trimming and J lost 0 bases, with 15 bases between them. CDR1 SGDLS and CDR2 YYNGEE come from the germline V gene. This CDR3 is CASSFSGQSSGNTIYF. CDR3 coding DNA: TGTGCCAGCAGTTTCTCCGGACAGAGCTCTGGAAACACCATATATTTT.

The V call is TRBV10-1, the J call TRBJ1-1, with TRBD1 matching 8 bases. The CDR3 totals 14 residues. CDR1 and CDR2 from the germline V gene are WNHNN and SYGVQD (reference sequence). Unmatched junction bases numbered 4, after V lost 6 bases and J lost 1 base. CDR3 sequence reads: CASSGDRGNTEAFF. The CDR3 bases are TGCGCCAGCAGCGGCGACAGGGGGAACACTGAAGCTTTCTTT.

The chain is built from TRBV2 and TRBJ1-6, with a tentative D call TRBD1 (5 bases). CDR1 SNHLY and CDR2 FYNNEI come from the germline V gene. This CDR3 has 16 amino acids. Trimming cost V 1 base and J 7 bases, with 14 bases left between them. The CDR3 is CASSEEAGNPNSPLHF. Written as DNA, the CDR3 is TGTGCCAGCAGTGAAGAGGCAGGGAACCCAAATTCACCCCTCCACTTT.

This rearrangement joins TRBV21-1 to TRBJ2-3; the table names TRBD2, a call not compared with the DNA. TRBV21-1 is noted as a pseudogene. CDR3 length: 16 residues. In DNA, the CDR3 is TGTGCCAGCAGCAAAGGTGTTAGCGGTTCAGCCCATACGCAGTATTTT. Its protein product is CASSKGVSGSAHTQYF.

This chain joins TRBV3-1 (or the pseudogene TRBV3-2) and TRBJ2-1; no clear D. Germline loops: CDR1 LGHDT, CDR2 YNNKEL (reference sequence). The CDR3 length is 17 residues. V was cut by 3 bases and J by 4 bases, with 19 bases left in between. The CDR3 protein is CASSHWKGSGSYNEQFF. The CDR3 nucleotides read TGTGCCAGCAGCCATTGGAAAGGTTCGGGTTCTTACAATGAGCAGTTCTTC.

The V gene is TRBV28, the J gene TRBJ1-1; no definite D call. Germline V lookup: CDR1 MDHEN, CDR2 SYDVKM. This CDR3 has 13 residues. V gave up 6 bases and J gave up 7 bases, with 15 bases separating them. The CDR3 nucleotides read TGTGCCAGCAGCAAAAAGGTGGGAGATGAAGCTTTCTTT. Translation gives CASSKKVGDEAFF.